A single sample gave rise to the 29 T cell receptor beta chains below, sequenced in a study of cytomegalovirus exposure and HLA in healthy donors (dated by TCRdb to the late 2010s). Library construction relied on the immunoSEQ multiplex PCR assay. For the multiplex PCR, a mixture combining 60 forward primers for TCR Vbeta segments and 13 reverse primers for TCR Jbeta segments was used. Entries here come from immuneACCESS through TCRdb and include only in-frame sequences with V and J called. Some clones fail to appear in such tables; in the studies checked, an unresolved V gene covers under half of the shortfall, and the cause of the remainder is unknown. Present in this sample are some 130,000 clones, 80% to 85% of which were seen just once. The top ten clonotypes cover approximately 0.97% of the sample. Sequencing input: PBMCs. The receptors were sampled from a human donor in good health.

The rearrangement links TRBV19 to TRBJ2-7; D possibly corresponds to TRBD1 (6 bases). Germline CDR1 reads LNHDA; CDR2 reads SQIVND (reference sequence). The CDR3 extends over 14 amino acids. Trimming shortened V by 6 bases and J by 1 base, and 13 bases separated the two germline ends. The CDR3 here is CASRAGTLSYEQYF. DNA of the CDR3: TGTGCCAGTAGGGCCGGGACACTGTCCTACGAGCAGTACTTC.

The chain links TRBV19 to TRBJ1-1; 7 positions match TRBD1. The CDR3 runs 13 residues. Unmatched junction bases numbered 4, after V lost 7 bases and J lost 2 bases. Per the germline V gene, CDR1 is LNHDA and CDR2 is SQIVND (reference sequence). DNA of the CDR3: TGTGCCAGTACTTGGACAGGCAACACTGAAGCTTTCTTT. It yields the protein CASTWTGNTEAFF.

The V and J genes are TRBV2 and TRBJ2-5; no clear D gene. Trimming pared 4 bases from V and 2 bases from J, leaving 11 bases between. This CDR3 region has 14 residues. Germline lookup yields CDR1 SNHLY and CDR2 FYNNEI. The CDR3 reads CASSVLATQETQYF. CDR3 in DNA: TGTGCCAGCAGTGTTCTGGCGACACAAGAGACCCAGTACTTC.

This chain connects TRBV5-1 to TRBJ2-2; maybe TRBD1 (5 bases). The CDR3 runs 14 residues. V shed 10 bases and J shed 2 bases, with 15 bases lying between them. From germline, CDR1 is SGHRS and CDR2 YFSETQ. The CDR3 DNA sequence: TGCGCCGCAAGAGACAGAGAAAACACCGGGGAGCTGTTTTTT. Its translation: CAARDRENTGELFF.

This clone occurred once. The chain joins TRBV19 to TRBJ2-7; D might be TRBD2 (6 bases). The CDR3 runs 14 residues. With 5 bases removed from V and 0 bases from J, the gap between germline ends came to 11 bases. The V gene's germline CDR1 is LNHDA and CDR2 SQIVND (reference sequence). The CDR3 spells CASSWRGPSYEQYF. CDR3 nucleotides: TGTGCCAGTAGTTGGCGGGGCCCCTCCTACGAGCAGTACTTC.

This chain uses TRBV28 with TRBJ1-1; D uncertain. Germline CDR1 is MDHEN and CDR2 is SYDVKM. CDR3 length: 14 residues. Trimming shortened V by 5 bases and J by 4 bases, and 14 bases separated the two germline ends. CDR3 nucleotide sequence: TGTGCCAGCAGTCCACCGCGACTGAGCACTGAAGCTTTCTTT. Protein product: CASSPPRLSTEAFF.

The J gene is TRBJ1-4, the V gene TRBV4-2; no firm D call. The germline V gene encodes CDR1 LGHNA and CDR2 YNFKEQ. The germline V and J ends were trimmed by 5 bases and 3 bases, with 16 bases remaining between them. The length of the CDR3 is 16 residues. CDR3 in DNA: TGTGCCAGCAGCTCCTACTTCGAACAGTCTAATGAAAAACTGTTTTTT. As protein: CASSSYFEQSNEKLFF.

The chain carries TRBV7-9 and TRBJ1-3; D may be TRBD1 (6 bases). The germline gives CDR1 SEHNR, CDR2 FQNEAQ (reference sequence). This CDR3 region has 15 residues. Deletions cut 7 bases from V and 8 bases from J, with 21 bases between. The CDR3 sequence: CASTAPGGQRDTIYF. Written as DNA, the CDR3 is TGTGCCAGCACCGCCCCCGGGGGGCAAAGGGACACCATATATTTT.

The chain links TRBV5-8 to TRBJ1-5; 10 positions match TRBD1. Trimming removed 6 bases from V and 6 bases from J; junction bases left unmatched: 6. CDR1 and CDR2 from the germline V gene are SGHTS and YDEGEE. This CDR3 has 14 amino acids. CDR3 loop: CASTRTGGSQPQHF. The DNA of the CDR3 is TGTGCCAGCACCCGGACAGGGGGAAGTCAGCCCCAGCATTTT.

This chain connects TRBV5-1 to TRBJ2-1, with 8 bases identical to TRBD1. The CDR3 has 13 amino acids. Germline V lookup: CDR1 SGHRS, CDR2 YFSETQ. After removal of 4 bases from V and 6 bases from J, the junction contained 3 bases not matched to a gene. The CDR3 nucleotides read TGCGCCAGCAGCCCCGGGACAGGCAATGAGCAGTTCTTC. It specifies CASSPGTGNEQFF.

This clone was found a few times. CDR3 nucleotides: TGTGCCAGCAGTTTCCAAGACGGGGACACTGAAGCTTTCTTT. Protein product: CASSFQDGDTEAFF. V and J are TRBV6-1 and TRBJ1-1; D is undetermined. This CDR3 region has 14 residues. V was trimmed by 5 bases and J by 3 bases, leaving 13 bases between them. In germline, CDR1 is MNHNS, CDR2 SASEGT.

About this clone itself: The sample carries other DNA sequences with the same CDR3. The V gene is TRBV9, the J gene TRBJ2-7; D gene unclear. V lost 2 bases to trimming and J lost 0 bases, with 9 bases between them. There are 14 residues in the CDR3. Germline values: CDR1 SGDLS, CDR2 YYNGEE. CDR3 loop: CASSVDPSSYEQYF. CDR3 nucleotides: TGTGCCAGCAGCGTCGATCCGAGCTCCTACGAGCAGTACTTC.

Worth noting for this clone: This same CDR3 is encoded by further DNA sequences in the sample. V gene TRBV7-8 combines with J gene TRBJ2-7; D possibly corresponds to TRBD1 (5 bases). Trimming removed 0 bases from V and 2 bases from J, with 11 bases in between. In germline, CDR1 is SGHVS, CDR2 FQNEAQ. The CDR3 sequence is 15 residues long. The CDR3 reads CASSLARTRPYEQYF. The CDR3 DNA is TGTGCCAGCAGCTTAGCACGGACAAGACCCTACGAGCAGTACTTC.

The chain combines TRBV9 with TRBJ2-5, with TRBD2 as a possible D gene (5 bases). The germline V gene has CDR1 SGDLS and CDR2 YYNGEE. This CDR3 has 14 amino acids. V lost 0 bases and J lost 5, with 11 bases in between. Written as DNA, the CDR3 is TGTGCCAGCAGCGTAGAAGGAGGCTTGGAGACCCAGTACTTC. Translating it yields CASSVEGGLETQYF. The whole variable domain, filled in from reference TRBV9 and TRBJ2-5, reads DSGVTQTPKHLITATGQRVTLRCSPRSGDLSVYWYQQSLDQGLQFLIQYYNGEERAKGNILERFSAQQFPDLHSELNLSSLELGDSALYFCASSVEGGLETQYFGPGTRLLVL.

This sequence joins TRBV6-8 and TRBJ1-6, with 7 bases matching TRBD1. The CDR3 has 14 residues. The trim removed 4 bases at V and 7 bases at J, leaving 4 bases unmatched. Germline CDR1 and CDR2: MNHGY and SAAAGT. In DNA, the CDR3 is TGTGCCAGCAGTTCAGGACAGGAAAATTCACCCCTCCACTTT. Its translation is CASSSGQENSPLHF.

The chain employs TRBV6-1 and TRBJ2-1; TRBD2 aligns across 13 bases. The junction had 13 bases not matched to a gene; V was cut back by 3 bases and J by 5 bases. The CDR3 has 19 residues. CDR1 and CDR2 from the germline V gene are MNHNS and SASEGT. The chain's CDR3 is CASSDRLLAGGLPHNEQFF. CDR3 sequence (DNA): TGTGCCAGCAGTGATCGGTTACTAGCGGGGGGGCTTCCACACAATGAGCAGTTCTTC.

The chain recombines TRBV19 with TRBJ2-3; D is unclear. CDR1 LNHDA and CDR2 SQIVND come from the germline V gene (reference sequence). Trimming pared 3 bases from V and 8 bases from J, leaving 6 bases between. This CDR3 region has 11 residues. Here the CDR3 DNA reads TGTGCCAGTAGTATTTTCTTTACGCAGTATTTT. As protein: CASSIFFTQYF. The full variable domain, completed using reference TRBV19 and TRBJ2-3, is DGGITQSPKYLFRKEGQNVTLSCEQNLNHDAMYWYRQDPGQGLRLIYYSQIVNDFQKGDIAEGYSVSREKKESFPLTVTSAQKNPTAFYLCASSIFFTQYFGPGTRLTVL.

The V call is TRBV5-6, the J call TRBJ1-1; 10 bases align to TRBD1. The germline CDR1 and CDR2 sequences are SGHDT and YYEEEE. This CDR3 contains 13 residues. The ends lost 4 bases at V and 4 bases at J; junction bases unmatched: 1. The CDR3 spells CASSRTGGTEAFF. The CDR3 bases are TGTGCCAGCAGCCGGACAGGGGGCACTGAAGCTTTCTTT.

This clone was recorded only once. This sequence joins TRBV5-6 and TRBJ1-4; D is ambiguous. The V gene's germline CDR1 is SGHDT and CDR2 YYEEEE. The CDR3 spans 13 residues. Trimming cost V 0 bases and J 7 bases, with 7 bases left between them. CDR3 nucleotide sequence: TGTGCCAGCAGCTTGGTAGGCGGTGAAAAACTGTTTTTT. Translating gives CASSLVGGEKLFF.

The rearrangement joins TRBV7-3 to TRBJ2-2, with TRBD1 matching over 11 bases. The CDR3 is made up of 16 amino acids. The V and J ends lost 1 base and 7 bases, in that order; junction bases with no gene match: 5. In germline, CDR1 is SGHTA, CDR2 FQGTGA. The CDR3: CASSLRTGGFGGELFF. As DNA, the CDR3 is TGTGCCAGCAGCTTAAGGACAGGGGGCTTCGGCGGGGAGCTGTTTTTT.

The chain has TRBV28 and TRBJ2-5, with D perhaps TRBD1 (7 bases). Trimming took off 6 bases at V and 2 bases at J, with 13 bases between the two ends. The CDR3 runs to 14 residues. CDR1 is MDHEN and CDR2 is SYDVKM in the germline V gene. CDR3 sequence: CASSRPGGQETQYF. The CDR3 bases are TGTGCCAGCAGCCGTCCAGGGGGGCAAGAGACCCAGTACTTC.

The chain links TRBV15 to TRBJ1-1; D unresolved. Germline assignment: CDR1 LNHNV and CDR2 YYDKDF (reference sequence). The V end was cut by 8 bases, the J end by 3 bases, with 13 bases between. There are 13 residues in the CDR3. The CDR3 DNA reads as TGTGCCACCGAGGAGCATAAGGACACTGAAGCTTTCTTT. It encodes CATEEHKDTEAFF.

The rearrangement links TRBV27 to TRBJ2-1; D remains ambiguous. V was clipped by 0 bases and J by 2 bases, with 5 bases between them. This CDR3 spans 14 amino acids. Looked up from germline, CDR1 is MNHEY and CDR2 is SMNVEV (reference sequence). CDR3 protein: CASSLSNTYNEQFF. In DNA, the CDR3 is TGTGCCAGCAGTTTATCCAACACCTACAATGAGCAGTTCTTC.

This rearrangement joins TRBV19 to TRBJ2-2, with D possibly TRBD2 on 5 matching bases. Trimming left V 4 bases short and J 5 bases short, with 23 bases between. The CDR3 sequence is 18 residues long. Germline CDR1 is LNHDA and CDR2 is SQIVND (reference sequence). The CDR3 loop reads CASSTPSHQAESTGELFF. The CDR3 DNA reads TGTGCCAGTAGTACCCCCTCCCACCAAGCGGAATCGACCGGGGAGCTGTTTTTT.

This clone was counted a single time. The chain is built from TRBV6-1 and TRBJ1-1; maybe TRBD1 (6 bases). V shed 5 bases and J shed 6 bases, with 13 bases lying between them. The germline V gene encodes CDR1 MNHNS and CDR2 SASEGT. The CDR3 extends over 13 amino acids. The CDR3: CASSFTKGAEAFF. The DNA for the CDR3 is TGTGCCAGCAGTTTCACCAAGGGGGCTGAAGCTTTCTTT.

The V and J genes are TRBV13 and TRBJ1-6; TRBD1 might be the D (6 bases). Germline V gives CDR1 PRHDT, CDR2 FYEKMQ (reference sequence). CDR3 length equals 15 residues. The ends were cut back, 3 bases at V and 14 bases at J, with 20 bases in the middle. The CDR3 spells CASSFSGEPLSSLHF. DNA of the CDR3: TGTGCCAGCAGCTTTTCAGGGGAGCCTCTCTCGTCCCTCCACTTT.

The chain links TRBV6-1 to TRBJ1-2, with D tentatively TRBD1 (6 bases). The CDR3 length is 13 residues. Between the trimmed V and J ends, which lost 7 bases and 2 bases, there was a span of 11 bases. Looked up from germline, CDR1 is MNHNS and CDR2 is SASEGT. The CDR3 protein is CASTIDRNYGYTF. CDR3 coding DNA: TGTGCCAGCACCATAGACAGGAACTATGGCTACACCTTC.

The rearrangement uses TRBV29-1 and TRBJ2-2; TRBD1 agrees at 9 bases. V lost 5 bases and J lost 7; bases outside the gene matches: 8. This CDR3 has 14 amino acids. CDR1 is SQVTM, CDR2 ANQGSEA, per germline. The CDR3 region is CSVQPQGASGELFF. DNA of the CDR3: TGCAGCGTTCAACCACAGGGGGCGAGCGGGGAGCTGTTTTTT.

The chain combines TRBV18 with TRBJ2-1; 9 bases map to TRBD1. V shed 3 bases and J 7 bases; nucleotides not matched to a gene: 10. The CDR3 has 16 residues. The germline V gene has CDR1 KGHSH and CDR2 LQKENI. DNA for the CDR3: TGTGCCAGCTCACCTCCGGGACAGGGCAGTAGGAATGAGCAGTTCTTC. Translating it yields CASSPPGQGSRNEQFF.